This T cell receptor (beta chain) was identified in a study of Graves' ophthalmopathy and Graves' hyperthyroidism. Germline CDR1 SGHAT, CDR2 FQNNGV. V trimming: 3 bases; J trimming: 11 bases; junction bases outside the gene matches: 9. The CDR3 loop spans 13 amino acids. Beta-chain TCR CDR3 regions were amplified from RNA transcripts. HTBI primers served in a first-round RT-PCR, which a second-round multiplex PCR followed. TCRdb used MiXCR to reprocess the multiplex PCR reads, holding one entry per CDR3 protein. The sample consists of around 470,000 distinct CDR3 sequences, roughly an eighth of them appearing once.

The clonotype was recovered from a woman aged 25 to 39 with Graves' ophthalmopathy. This chain connects TRBV11-2 to TRBJ2-7; TRBD2 aligns across 8 bases. Sequences were obtained from blood. CDR3 residues: CASSLSPTSAEYF. CDR3 nucleotide sequence: TGTGCCAGCAGCTTGAGCCCGACTAGCGCCGAGTACTTC.